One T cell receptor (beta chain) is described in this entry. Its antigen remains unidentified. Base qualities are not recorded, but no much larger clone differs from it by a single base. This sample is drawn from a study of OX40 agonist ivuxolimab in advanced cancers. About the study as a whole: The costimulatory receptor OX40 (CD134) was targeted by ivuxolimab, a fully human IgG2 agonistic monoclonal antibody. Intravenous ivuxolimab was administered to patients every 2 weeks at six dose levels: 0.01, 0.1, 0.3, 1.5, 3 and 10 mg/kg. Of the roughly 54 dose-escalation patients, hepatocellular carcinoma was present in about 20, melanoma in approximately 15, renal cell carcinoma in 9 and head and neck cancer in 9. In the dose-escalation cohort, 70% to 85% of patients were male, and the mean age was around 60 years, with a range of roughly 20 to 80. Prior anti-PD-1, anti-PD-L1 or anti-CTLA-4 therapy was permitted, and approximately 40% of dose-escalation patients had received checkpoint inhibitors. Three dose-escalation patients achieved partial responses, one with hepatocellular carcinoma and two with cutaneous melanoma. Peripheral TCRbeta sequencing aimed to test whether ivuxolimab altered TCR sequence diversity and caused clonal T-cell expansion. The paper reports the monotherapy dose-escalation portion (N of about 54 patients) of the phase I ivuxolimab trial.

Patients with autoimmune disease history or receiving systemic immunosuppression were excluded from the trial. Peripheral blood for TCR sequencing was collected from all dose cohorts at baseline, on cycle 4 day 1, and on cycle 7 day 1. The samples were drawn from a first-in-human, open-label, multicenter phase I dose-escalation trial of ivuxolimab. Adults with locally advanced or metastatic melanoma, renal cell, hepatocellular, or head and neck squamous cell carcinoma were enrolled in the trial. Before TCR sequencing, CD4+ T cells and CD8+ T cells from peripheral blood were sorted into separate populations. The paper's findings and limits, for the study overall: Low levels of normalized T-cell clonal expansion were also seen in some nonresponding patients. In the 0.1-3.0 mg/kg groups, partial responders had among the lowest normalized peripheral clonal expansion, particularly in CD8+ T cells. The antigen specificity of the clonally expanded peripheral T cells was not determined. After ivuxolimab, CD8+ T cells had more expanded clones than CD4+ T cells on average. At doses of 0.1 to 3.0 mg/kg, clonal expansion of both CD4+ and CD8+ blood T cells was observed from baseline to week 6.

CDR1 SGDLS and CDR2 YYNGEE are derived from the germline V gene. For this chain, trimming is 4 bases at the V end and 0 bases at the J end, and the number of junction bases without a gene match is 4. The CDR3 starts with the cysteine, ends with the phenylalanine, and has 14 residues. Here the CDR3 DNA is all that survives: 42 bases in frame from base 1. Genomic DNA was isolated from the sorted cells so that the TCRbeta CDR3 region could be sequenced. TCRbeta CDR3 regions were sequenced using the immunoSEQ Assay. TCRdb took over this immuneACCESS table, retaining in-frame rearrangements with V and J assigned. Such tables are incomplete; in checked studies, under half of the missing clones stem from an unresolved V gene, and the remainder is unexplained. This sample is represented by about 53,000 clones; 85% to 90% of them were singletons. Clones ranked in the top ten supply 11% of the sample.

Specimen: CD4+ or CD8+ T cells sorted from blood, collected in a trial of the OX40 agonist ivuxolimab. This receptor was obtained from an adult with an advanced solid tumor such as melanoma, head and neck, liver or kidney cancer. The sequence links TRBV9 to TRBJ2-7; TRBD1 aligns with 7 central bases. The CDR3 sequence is CASSSRDSSYEQYF. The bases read TGTGCCAGCAGCAGCCGGGACAGCTCCTACGAGCAGTACTTC.